This TCR beta chain emerged from a study of identical twins. V was cut by 7 bases and J by 4 bases, with 10 bases left in between. The germline V gene has CDR1 MNHNY and CDR2 SVGAGI (reference sequence). CDR3 length: 12 amino acids. MiXCR, applied by TCRdb to the 5' RACE reads, yields one record per CDR3 protein. The sample has roughly 690,000 distinct CDR3 sequences, around 5.7% seen once. Sequencing was performed on naive T cells sorted from blood. This TCR derives from a man in his late teens or twenties in good health. The chain couples TRBV6-6 to TRBJ1-2; the D gene is possibly TRBD1 (5 bases). DNA of the CDR3: TGTGCCAGCACGGGGGGAATCTATGGCTACACCTTC. Its translation is CASTGGIYGYTF.